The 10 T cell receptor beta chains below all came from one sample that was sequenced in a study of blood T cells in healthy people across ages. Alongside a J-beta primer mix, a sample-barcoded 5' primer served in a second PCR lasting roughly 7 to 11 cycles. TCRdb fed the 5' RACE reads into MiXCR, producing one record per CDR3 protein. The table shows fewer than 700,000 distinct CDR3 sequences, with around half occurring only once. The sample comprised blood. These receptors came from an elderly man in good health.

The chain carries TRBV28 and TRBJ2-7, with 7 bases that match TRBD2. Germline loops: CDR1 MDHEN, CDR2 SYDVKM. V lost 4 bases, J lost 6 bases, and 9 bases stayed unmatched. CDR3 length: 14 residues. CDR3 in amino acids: CASSYPVGRPEQYF. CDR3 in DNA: TGTGCCAGCAGTTACCCCGTCGGGAGGCCCGAGCAGTACTTC.

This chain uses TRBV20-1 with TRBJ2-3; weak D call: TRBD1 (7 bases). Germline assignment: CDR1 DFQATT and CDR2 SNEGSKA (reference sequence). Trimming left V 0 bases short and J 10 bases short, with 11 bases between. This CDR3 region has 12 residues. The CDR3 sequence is CSARDQGGAQYF. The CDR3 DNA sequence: TGCAGTGCTAGAGATCAGGGGGGTGCGCAGTATTTT.

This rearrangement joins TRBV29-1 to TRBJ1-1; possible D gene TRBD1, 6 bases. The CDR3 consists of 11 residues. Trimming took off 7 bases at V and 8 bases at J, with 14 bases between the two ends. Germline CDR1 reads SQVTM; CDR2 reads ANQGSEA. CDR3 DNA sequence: TGCAGCGCCGCTGGGGGGGCCGAAGCTTTCTTT. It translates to CSAAGGAEAFF.

CDR3 sequence (DNA): TGTGCCAGCAGCCCTCTGACTAGCTTTACCGGGGAGCTGTTTTTT. As protein: CASSPLTSFTGELFF. This chain connects TRBV7-2 to TRBJ2-2; 7 nucleotides match TRBD2. This CDR3 is built from 15 residues. The V and J ends lost 5 bases and 5 bases, in that order; junction bases with no gene match: 8. CDR1 is SGHTA and CDR2 is FQGNSA in the germline V gene.

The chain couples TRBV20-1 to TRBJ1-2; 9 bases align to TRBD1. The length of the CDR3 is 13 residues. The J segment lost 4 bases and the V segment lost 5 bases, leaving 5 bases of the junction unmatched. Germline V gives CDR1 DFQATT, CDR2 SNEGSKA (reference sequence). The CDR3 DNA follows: TGCAGTGCTCCCGGGACAGGGAGCTATGGCTACACCTTC. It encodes CSAPGTGSYGYTF.

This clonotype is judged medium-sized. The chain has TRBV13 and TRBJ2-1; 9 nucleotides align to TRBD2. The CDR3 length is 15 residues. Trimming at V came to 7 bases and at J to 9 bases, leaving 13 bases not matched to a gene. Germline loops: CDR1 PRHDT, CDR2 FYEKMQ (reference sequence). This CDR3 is CASTLSGRGGGEQFF. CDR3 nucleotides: TGTGCCAGCACCCTTAGCGGGAGAGGTGGTGGTGAGCAGTTCTTC.

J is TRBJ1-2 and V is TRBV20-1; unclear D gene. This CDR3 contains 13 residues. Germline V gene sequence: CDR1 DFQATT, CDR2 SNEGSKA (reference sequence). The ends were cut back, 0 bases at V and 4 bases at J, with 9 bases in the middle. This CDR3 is CSARESAAYGYTF. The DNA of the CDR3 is TGCAGTGCTAGAGAGAGCGCGGCCTATGGCTACACCTTC.

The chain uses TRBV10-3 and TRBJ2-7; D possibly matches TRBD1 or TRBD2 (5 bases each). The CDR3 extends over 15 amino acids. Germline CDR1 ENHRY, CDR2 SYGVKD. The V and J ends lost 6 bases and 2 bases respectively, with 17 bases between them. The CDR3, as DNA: TGTGCCATCAGCTCCCGGGACGGTGACACCTACGAGCAGTACTTC. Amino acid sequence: CAISSRDGDTYEQYF.

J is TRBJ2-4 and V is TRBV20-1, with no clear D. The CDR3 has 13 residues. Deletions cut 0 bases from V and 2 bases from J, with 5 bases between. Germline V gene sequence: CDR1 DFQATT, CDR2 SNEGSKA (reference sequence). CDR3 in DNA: TGCAGTGCTAGAGATGGAACCAAAAACATTCAGTACTTC. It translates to CSARDGTKNIQYF.

For the CDR3, the DNA is TGCAGTGCTAGAGGTCCTAGCGGGAGGGCCGAGGATGAGCAGTTCTTC. The encoded protein is CSARGPSGRAEDEQFF. V usage is TRBV20-1 and J usage is TRBJ2-1; 12 bases agree with TRBD2. The CDR3 is 16 residues long. With 1 base clipped from V and 8 bases from J, the junction kept 9 bases outside the gene matches. Germline V gene sequence: CDR1 DFQATT, CDR2 SNEGSKA (reference sequence).